This TCR beta chain is from a study of T-cell reconstitution after alpha-beta-depleted transplantation in children. Broader study findings: Newly generated T cells supplied most T-cell counts and diversity one year post-transplant. About two months after transplant, alpha-beta T cells reportedly came from several hundred expanded graft clones. The study traced high day-60 TCRbeta diversity in some patients to surviving recipient T cells and thymic progenitors.

This clonotype was detected a few times. No antigen is known for it. The V and J ends lost 2 bases and 5 bases respectively, with 6 bases between them. CDR1 is LNHDA and CDR2 is SQIVND in the germline V gene (reference sequence). This CDR3 region has 12 residues. TCRbeta library construction was performed incorporating unique molecular identifiers. TCRdb used MiXCR to reprocess the PCR reads, holding one entry per CDR3 protein. The sample includes approximately 70,000 distinct CDR3 sequences, roughly 5.2% of them seen just once. The J gene is TRBJ1-2, the V gene TRBV19; D is unclear. Here the sequenced sample was PBMCs, mostly from graft donor cells, taken 180 days after TCRalphabeta/CD19-depleted stem cell transplant. The receptor was isolated from a boy in the first two years of life who had a stem cell transplant for acute myeloid leukemia, so the T cells may come from the graft donor. CDR3 nucleotides: TGTGCCAGTAGTATATCGGTTTATGGCTACACCTTC. It translates to CASSISVYGYTF.